Below, 12 T cell receptor beta chains from the same sample are listed, as sequenced in a study of cytomegalovirus exposure and HLA in healthy donors (dated by TCRdb to the late 2010s). The method behind the library was the immunoSEQ multiplex PCR assay. The multiplex PCR relied on a mix of 60 forward primers for TCR Vbeta segments and 13 reverse primers for TCR Jbeta segments. This is the immuneACCESS table as TCRdb keeps it, with only in-frame sequences that have V and J called. A part of the clones is gone; compared with another copy, unresolved V genes explain less than half, and the rest is unexplained. The sample data list around 91,000 clones, and approximately 78% of these were observed just once. Around 4.4% of the sample comes from the top ten. Input material: PBMCs. The receptors come from a male donor in good health and CMV-seropositive.

This chain connects TRBV6-5 to TRBJ1-5, with a weak D call TRBD1 (5 bases). This CDR3 region has 14 residues. Looked up from germline, CDR1 is MNHEY and CDR2 is SVGAGI. V shed 5 bases and J shed 5 bases, with 13 bases lying between them. The CDR3 region has the DNA TGTGCCAGCAGTGGCGGGGACGGATATCAGCCCCAGCATTTT. Residues: CASSGGDGYQPQHF.

This chain connects TRBV5-6 to TRBJ2-7, with a weak D call TRBD1 (6 bases). Trimming cost V 2 bases and J 4 bases, with 16 bases left between them. CDR3 length equals 15 residues. Germline CDR1 and CDR2: SGHDT and YYEEEE. The CDR3 loop reads CASSLVGRGLYEQYF. The CDR3 region has the DNA TGTGCCAGCAGCTTAGTCGGCAGGGGATTATACGAGCAGTACTTC.

This chain joins TRBV27 and TRBJ1-6; unclear D gene. The V and J ends lost 6 bases and 5 bases respectively, with 14 bases between them. The CDR3 is made up of 15 amino acids. The germline CDR1 and CDR2 sequences are MNHEY and SMNVEV (reference sequence). The CDR3 here is CASRAPAPHNSPLHF. The CDR3 DNA sequence: TGTGCCAGCAGAGCGCCAGCACCACATAATTCACCCCTCCACTTT.

This clone was found once. The chain links TRBV6-1 to TRBJ2-3; a weak D match, TRBD2 (6 bases). The V end was cut by 5 bases, the J end by 0 bases, with 9 bases between. Germline-derived CDR1 and CDR2 are MNHNS and SASEGT. The CDR3 consists of 14 residues. The CDR3 is CASSTGTSTDTQYF. The CDR3 DNA reads TGTGCCAGCAGTACGGGGACTAGCACAGATACGCAGTATTTT.

The chain is built from TRBV28 and TRBJ2-5; maybe TRBD2 (6 bases). The V gene lost 2 bases and the J gene lost 4 bases, with 17 bases spanning the gap. CDR3 length: 16 amino acids. CDR1 is MDHEN, CDR2 SYDVKM, per germline. The CDR3 is CASSLGSTEGGETQYF. The CDR3 nucleotides read TGTGCCAGCAGTTTAGGAAGTACAGAGGGAGGAGAGACCCAGTACTTC.

The chain carries TRBV10-3 and TRBJ2-3; the match to TRBD2 covers 8 bases. The germline V gene has CDR1 ENHRY and CDR2 SYGVKD. V lost 4 bases and J lost 6; bases outside the gene matches: 9. The length of the CDR3 is 15 residues. The CDR3 nucleotides are TGTGCCATCAGTGGGCCCCTAGCGGGCGGGGATACGCAGTATTTT. Its protein product is CAISGPLAGGDTQYF.

This sequence joins TRBV27 and TRBJ2-2; D possibly corresponds to TRBD1 (5 bases). CDR1 is MNHEY and CDR2 is SMNVEV in the germline V gene (reference sequence). V was pared by 9 bases and J by 5 bases, with 10 bases between. The CDR3 spans 12 residues. CDR3: CASQGPTGELFF. The CDR3 DNA sequence: TGTGCCAGTCAGGGTCCGACCGGGGAGCTGTTTTTT.

The rearrangement joins TRBV5-6 to TRBJ1-6, with 12 positions matching TRBD1. The CDR3 is 18 amino acids. Unmatched junction bases numbered 13, after V lost 4 bases and J lost 8 bases. CDR1 is SGHDT, CDR2 YYEEEE, per germline. This chain's CDR3 is CASSTGQGAGPIYSPLHF. The DNA for the CDR3 is TGTGCCAGCAGCACGGGACAGGGGGCGGGTCCGATCTATTCACCCCTCCACTTT.

This clone occurred a few times. Other DNA sequences in the sample encode the same CDR3. This chain connects TRBV19 to TRBJ2-1, with D uncertain. Trimming took off 2 bases at V and 7 bases at J, with 6 bases between the two ends. This CDR3 contains 12 residues. In germline, CDR1 is LNHDA, CDR2 SQIVND (reference sequence). The CDR3 here is CASSIPYNEQFF. CDR3 DNA: TGTGCCAGTAGTATACCTTATAATGAGCAGTTCTTC.

The chain has TRBV5-1 and TRBJ2-5, with D perhaps TRBD2 (6 bases). This CDR3 region has 15 residues. Germline V gene sequence: CDR1 SGHRS, CDR2 YFSETQ. Trimming pared 5 bases from V and 1 base from J, leaving 15 bases between. DNA of the CDR3: TGCGCCAGCAGTCTTGGGACTGACCTCCAAGAGACCCAGTACTTC. Protein: CASSLGTDLQETQYF.

This chain connects TRBV19 to TRBJ1-1; D unresolved. Germline V gene lookup returns CDR1 LNHDA and CDR2 SQIVND (reference sequence). Between the trimmed V and J ends, which lost 8 bases and 5 bases, there was a span of 15 bases. The CDR3 length is 13 residues. The CDR3 region has the DNA TGTGCCAGTTCCAGGACCCCGGGGACTGAAGCTTTCTTT. Translating it yields CASSRTPGTEAFF.

CDR3 residues: CASSWPAIVAGEGTDTQYF. The CDR3 coding sequence is TGTGCCAGCAGTTGGCCAGCCATAGTAGCGGGAGAGGGCACAGATACGCAGTATTTT. The chain carries TRBV28 and TRBJ2-3; 9 bases map to TRBD2. The CDR3 contains 19 residues. With 4 bases clipped from V and 1 base from J, the junction kept 15 bases outside the gene matches. Germline V gene data show CDR1 as MDHEN and CDR2 as SYDVKM.